The 23 T cell receptor beta chains presented below share a single source sample, sequenced in a study of blood T cell repertoires in COVID-19. The data were produced by immunoSEQ multiplex PCR, yet TCRdb's version contains in-frame clones alone and is incomplete. The sample includes under 150,000 clones, around 86% of them seen just once. Material: peripheral blood. These receptors were taken from a man aged 35 to 55 with active or convalescent COVID-19.

The rearrangement links TRBV7-6 to TRBJ1-2; D unresolved. Deletions cut 5 bases from V and 6 bases from J, with 13 bases between. CDR1 and CDR2 from the germline V gene are SGHVS and FNYEAQ. The CDR3 is 13 amino acids. The CDR3 DNA reads TGTGCCAGCAGCGTAAAGGAGGGTCATGGCTACACCTTC. It codes for CASSVKEGHGYTF. Based on the CDR3 plus reference TRBV7-6 and TRBJ1-2, the full variable domain is GAGVSQSPRYKVTKRGQDVALRCDPISGHVSLYWYRQALGQGPEFLTYFNYEAQQDKSGLPNDRFSAERPEGSISTLTIQRTEQRDSAMYRCASSVKEGHGYTFGSGTRLTVV.

The chain links TRBV5-5 to TRBJ2-7; the match to TRBD2 covers 9 bases. Germline values: CDR1 SGHKS, CDR2 YYEKEE (reference sequence). This CDR3 has 14 amino acids. V was clipped by 3 bases and J by 3 bases; unmatched bases: 4. CDR3 protein: CASSYVAGDYEQYF. CDR3 nucleotides: TGTGCCAGCAGCTATGTAGCGGGGGACTACGAGCAGTACTTC.

The V call is TRBV10-3, the J call TRBJ1-2; the match to TRBD1 covers 10 bases. This CDR3 has 13 amino acids. Trimming took 0 bases from V and 8 from J; bases not matched to a gene: 0. Germline V CDR1 and CDR2: ENHRY, SYGVKD. The CDR3 is CAISESDRGGYTF. The CDR3 bases are TGTGCCATCAGTGAGTCGGACAGGGGGGGCTACACCTTC.

The V gene is TRBV5-4, the J gene TRBJ1-2, with D perhaps matching TRBD1 (6 bases). This CDR3 is built from 14 residues. Germline CDR1 and CDR2: SGHNT and YYREEE (reference sequence). The V gene lost 6 bases and the J gene lost 4 bases, with 16 bases spanning the gap. CDR3 bases: TGTGCCAGCAAACAGGGATCCACAAGCTATGGCTACACCTTC. Its translation: CASKQGSTSYGYTF.

This clone has just one count. The chain uses TRBV28 and TRBJ1-3; 7 nucleotides agree with TRBD1. CDR3 size: 15 residues. The junction had 10 bases not matched to a gene; V was cut back by 3 bases and J by 8 bases. Germline V gene lookup returns CDR1 MDHEN and CDR2 SYDVKM. The CDR3 DNA is TGTGCCAGCAGTTTCAACCGGGACAGACTTTACACCATATATTTT. Protein product: CASSFNRDRLYTIYF.

The chain joins TRBV11-1 to TRBJ2-2; tentative D call: TRBD1 (6 bases). Germline values: CDR1 SGHAT, CDR2 FQDESV (reference sequence). V dropped 2 bases and J dropped 4 bases, with 14 bases sitting between them. The CDR3 is 16 residues long. CDR3 DNA: TGTGCCAGCAGCTTATTCAGGGGCGGGCCCACCGGGGAGCTGTTTTTT. This sequence encodes CASSLFRGGPTGELFF.

The gene calls are TRBV7-2 and TRBJ2-3; the match to TRBD2 covers 9 bases. Germline V gene sequence: CDR1 SGHTA, CDR2 FQGNSA. The length of the CDR3 is 14 residues. V dropped 5 bases and J dropped 4; count of bases not matched to a gene: 4. The CDR3 DNA is TGTGCCAGCAGCCAACGACTAGCGGCAGATACGCAGTATTTT. Translating gives CASSQRLAADTQYF.

The chain couples TRBV7-3 to TRBJ1-6, with D hard to call. V lost 2 bases, J lost 7 bases, and 12 bases lay in between. CDR1 and CDR2 (germline): SGHTA, FQGTGA. This CDR3 spans 15 amino acids. CDR3 amino acids: CASSLDHGGNSPLHF. The DNA of the CDR3 is TGTGCCAGCAGCTTAGACCACGGAGGGAATTCACCCCTCCACTTT. Full variable domain (remainder filled in from reference TRBV7-3 and TRBJ1-6): GAGVSQTPSNKVTEKGKYVELRCDPISGHTALYWYRQSLGQGPEFLIYFQGTGAADDSGLPNDRFFAVRPEGSVSTLKIQRTERGDSAVYLCASSLDHGGNSPLHFGNGTRLTVT.

A few counts support this clone. The chain links TRBV21-1 to TRBJ1-1; whether TRBD1, the table's D call, matches the DNA was not checked. TRBV21-1 is shown as a pseudogene. This CDR3 contains 16 residues. The CDR3 loop reads CASSIRQGALFTEAFF. The DNA for the CDR3 is TGTGCCAGCAGCATACGGCAGGGGGCGTTATTCACTGAAGCTTTCTTT.

The V gene is TRBV9, the J gene TRBJ2-3; D may be TRBD2 (6 bases). The CDR3 covers 16 residues. CDR1 and CDR2 (germline): SGDLS, YYNGEE. Trimming left V 0 bases short and J 3 bases short, with 14 bases between. The CDR3 is CASSVVAAGYTDTQYF. DNA for the CDR3: TGTGCCAGCAGCGTAGTGGCGGCGGGATATACAGATACGCAGTATTTT.

The chain couples TRBV25-1 to TRBJ1-5; weak D call: TRBD1 (5 bases). The ends were cut back, 7 bases at V and 0 bases at J, with 7 bases in the middle. CDR3 length equals 13 residues. Germline V gene sequence: CDR1 MGHDK, CDR2 SYGVNS. CDR3 amino acids: CASTGHSNQPQHF. Here the CDR3 DNA reads TGTGCCAGCACCGGACATAGCAATCAGCCCCAGCATTTT.

The chain couples TRBV28 to TRBJ2-7; a possible D gene is TRBD1 (7 bases). Germline V gene lookup returns CDR1 MDHEN and CDR2 SYDVKM. Trimming removed 6 bases from V and 3 bases from J, with 15 bases in between. CDR3 size: 14 residues. The CDR3 nucleotides read TGTGCCAGCAGCCTAGGGACAGCGGGCTACGAGCAGTACTTC. It codes for CASSLGTAGYEQYF.

This chain links TRBV15 with TRBJ2-1; 8 bases are a match to TRBD1. CDR3 length: 16 residues. Germline V gene lookup returns CDR1 LNHNV and CDR2 YYDKDF (reference sequence). J was trimmed by 7 bases and V by 0 bases; bases with no gene match: 8. CDR3 sequence: CATSRDHTGGENEQFF. CDR3 nucleotides: TGTGCCACCAGCAGAGATCACACAGGGGGAGAAAATGAGCAGTTCTTC.

The chain has TRBV5-1 and TRBJ2-5, with 8 bases identical to TRBD1. There are 14 residues in the CDR3. Germline CDR1 and CDR2: SGHRS and YFSETQ. V shed 4 bases and J 2 bases; nucleotides not matched to a gene: 4. The CDR3 reads CASSGTGGQETQYF. The DNA for the CDR3 is TGCGCCAGCAGCGGTACAGGGGGGCAAGAGACCCAGTACTTC.

This chain's CDR3 is CASSLTDYGYTF. In DNA form, the CDR3 reads TGTGCCAGCAGCTTGACAGACTATGGCTACACCTTC. This rearrangement joins TRBV13 to TRBJ1-2; D is perhaps TRBD1 (5 bases). The CDR3 length is 12 residues. Trimming removed 3 bases at V and 3 bases at J, with 5 bases between. Germline values: CDR1 PRHDT, CDR2 FYEKMQ (reference sequence).

The sample holds a few counts of this clone. V usage is TRBV5-1 and J usage is TRBJ2-2, with 10 bases fitting TRBD1. V lost 5 bases, J lost 0 bases, and 4 bases stayed unmatched. This CDR3 is built from 16 residues. Germline CDR1 and CDR2: SGHRS and YFSETQ. CDR3 protein: CASSWDRGANTGELFF. In nucleotides, the CDR3 is TGCGCCAGCAGTTGGGACAGGGGCGCGAACACCGGGGAGCTGTTTTTT.

CDR3: CASSQDGRGLETQYF. CDR3 DNA: TGCGCCAGCAGCCAAGATGGGCGGGGTTTAGAGACCCAGTACTTC. This chain links TRBV4-1 with TRBJ2-5, with D possibly being TRBD2 (6 bases). V was pared by 0 bases and J by 4 bases, with 12 bases between. This CDR3 has 15 residues. Germline assignment: CDR1 MGHRA and CDR2 YSYEKL.

This rearrangement joins TRBV3-1 (or the pseudogene TRBV3-2) to TRBJ1-1, with 10 bases fitting TRBD1. The CDR3 spans 15 residues. Losses at the gene ends were 4 bases for V and 1 base for J; bases not matched to a gene: 3. Germline V gene data show CDR1 as LGHDT and CDR2 as YNNKEL (reference sequence). CDR3 in DNA: TGTGCCAGCAGCCCGCGGGACAGGGGGAACACTGAAGCTTTCTTT. It translates to CASSPRDRGNTEAFF.

The V and J genes are TRBV7-2 and TRBJ1-1, with 8 bases fitting TRBD1. Germline lookup yields CDR1 SGHTA and CDR2 FQGNSA. V lost 5 bases and J lost 0; bases outside the gene matches: 5. This CDR3 is built from 15 residues. The CDR3 coding sequence is TGTGCCAGCAGCCTAGGACAGGGAATGAACACTGAAGCTTTCTTT. Translating gives CASSLGQGMNTEAFF.

The chain employs TRBV14 and TRBJ2-5; 8 bases agree with TRBD1. CDR3 size: 16 residues. Per the germline V gene, CDR1 is SGHDN and CDR2 is FVKESK. V gave up 5 bases and J gave up 5 bases; unmatched junction bases: 13. The CDR3 DNA sequence: TGTGCCAGCAGCTTCCGATGGGACAGGAGGGGGGAGACCCAGTACTTC. Translated, it gives CASSFRWDRRGETQYF.

This chain joins TRBV11-2 and TRBJ1-2, with 7 bases lining up with TRBD1. Per germline, CDR1 SGHAT and CDR2 FQNNGV. The CDR3 consists of 13 residues. V was pared by 5 bases and J by 4 bases, with 4 bases of the junction left unmatched. CDR3 sequence (DNA): TGTGCCAGCAGCGCGGACAGGCTCTATGGCTACACCTTC. It translates to CASSADRLYGYTF.

This clone was counted a few times. The V gene is TRBV5-1, the J gene TRBJ2-2, with D perhaps matching TRBD2 (5 bases). This CDR3 spans 15 amino acids. The V gene's germline CDR1 is SGHRS and CDR2 YFSETQ. V was shortened by 4 bases and J by 2 bases, with 12 bases between the two germline ends. For the CDR3, the DNA is TGCGCCAGCAGCAACCGGACGGGAAACACCGGGGAGCTGTTTTTT. It is translated as CASSNRTGNTGELFF.

The CDR3 here is CASSGNRGNSPLHF. CDR3 nucleotides: TGTGCCAGCAGTGGTAACAGGGGTAATTCACCCCTCCACTTT. The chain is built from TRBV25-1 and TRBJ1-6, with TRBD1 matching 7 bases. V was clipped by 4 bases and J by 6 bases; unmatched bases: 3. The length of the CDR3 is 14 residues. CDR1 MGHDK and CDR2 SYGVNS come from the germline V gene.